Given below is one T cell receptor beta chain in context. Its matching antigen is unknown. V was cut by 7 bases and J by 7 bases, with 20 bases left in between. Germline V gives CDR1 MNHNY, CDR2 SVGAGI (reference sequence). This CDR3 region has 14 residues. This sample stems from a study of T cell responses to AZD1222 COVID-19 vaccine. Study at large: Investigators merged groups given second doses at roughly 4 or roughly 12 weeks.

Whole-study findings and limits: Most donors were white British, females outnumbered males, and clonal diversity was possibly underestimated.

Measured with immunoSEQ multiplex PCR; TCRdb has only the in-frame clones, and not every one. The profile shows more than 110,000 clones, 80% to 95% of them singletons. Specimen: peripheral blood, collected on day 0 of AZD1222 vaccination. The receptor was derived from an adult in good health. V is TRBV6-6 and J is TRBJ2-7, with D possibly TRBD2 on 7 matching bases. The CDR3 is CASTSTRGAREQYF. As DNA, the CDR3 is TGTGCCAGCACCTCGACCCGGGGGGCTCGGGAGCAGTACTTC.